The sequence of this T cell receptor (beta chain) was determined in a study of T cells after posttransplantation cyclophosphamide. This clone was detected many times. The antigen is unknown. Findings and limits, study-wide: TRB clonality was highly associated with recipient CMV seropositivity and reactivation. Later blood repertoires were often dominated by clones from the donor CD8+ memory compartment. TRB overlap between skin or GI tissue T cells and blood was limited.

Germline lookup yields CDR1 MNHEY and CDR2 SMNVEV (reference sequence). The trim removed 6 bases at V and 1 base at J, leaving 3 bases unmatched. The CDR3 runs to 14 residues. Assay: immunoSEQ multiplex PCR; the TCRdb copy retains only in-frame clones and omits some. The data show about 24,000 clones, with none appearing a single time. The sequence was collected from a woman aged 55-69 years in good health, CMV-negative, and a related stem cell transplant donor. Sequencing input: PBMCs. The rearrangement uses TRBV27 and TRBJ2-3, with 8 bases lining up with TRBD2. The CDR3 loop is CASSQTSGTDTQYF. In DNA, the CDR3 is TGTGCCAGCAGCCAGACTAGCGGCACAGATACGCAGTATTTT.